This is a list of T cell receptor beta chains from one sample in a study of shared clonotypes between healthy human individuals. Measured with immunoSEQ multiplex PCR; TCRdb has only the in-frame clones, and not every one. The data hold about 1.1 million clones, with 75% to 80% observed a single time. The sample taken for sequencing was memory CD4+ T cells from PBMCs. These receptors were collected from a young man in good health. Some clones in this sample may be carry-over from other donors' samples. CDR3s include the opening cysteine and the closing phenylalanine or tryptophan. The D gene is left open where the match is weak. Clone size, where shown, is once, few, many, or a class for clones that have expanded.

TRBV5-4	TRBJ2-3	-	TRBD2	CASSRSGRVTDTQYF	TGTGCCAGCAGCAGAAGCGGGAGGGTCACAGATACGCAGTATTTT
TRBV6-1	TRBJ1-3	few	-	CAGRGLRGNTIYF	TGTGCCGGGCGGGGTTTGCGAGGAAACACCATATATTTT
TRBV5-8	TRBJ1-2	-	-	CASSLGFGNYGYTF	TGTGCCAGCAGCTTGGGGTTCGGGAACTATGGCTACACCTTC
TRBV5-1	TRBJ1-3	-	-	CASSLGGTGNTIYF	TGCGCCAGCAGCTTGGGAGGGACAGGAAACACCATATATTTT
TRBV5-1	TRBJ2-7	-	-	CASSGRTDNSYEQYF	TGCGCCAGCAGCGGGCGGACAGACAACTCCTACGAGCAGTACTTC
TRBV7-3	TRBJ2-2	-	-	CASSLYGREAGELFF	TGTGCCAGCAGCCTCTACGGCAGGGAAGCCGGGGAGCTGTTTTTT
TRBV29-1	TRBJ1-2	-	-	CSARDDSNYGYTF	TGCAGCGCAAGGGATGACAGCAACTATGGCTACACCTTC
TRBV18	TRBJ1-4	once	TRBD1	CASSSTGTNEKLFF	TGTGCCAGCTCATCGACAGGGACTAATGAAAAACTGTTTTTT
TRBV30	TRBJ2-7	-	-	CAWSRTGTTYEQYF	TGTGCCTGGAGTAGGACCGGCACTACCTACGAGCAGTACTTC
TRBV5-1	TRBJ2-1	once	TRBD2	CASSLVSGTSGYNEQFF	TGCGCCAGCAGCCTTGTATCCGGGACTAGCGGATACAATGAGCAGTTCTTC
TRBV4-1	TRBJ2-3	few	-	CASSQAVAASTDTQYF	TGCGCCAGCAGCCAAGCCGTAGCAGCGAGCACAGATACGCAGTATTTT
TRBV5-1	TRBJ2-7	-	-	CASSLVFGALYEQYF	TGCGCCAGCAGCTTGGTCTTTGGGGCTCTCTACGAGCAGTACTTC
TRBV10-3	TRBJ2-1	-	TRBD2	CAISESLAGANEQFF	TGTGCCATCAGTGAGTCTCTAGCGGGTGCGAATGAGCAGTTCTTC
TRBV2	TRBJ2-5	once	-	CASSDYRQGKEHF	TGTGCCAGCAGTGATTACCGGCAGGGTAAAGAGCACTTC
TRBV5-4	TRBJ2-5	-	-	CASSLGARVETQYF	TGTGCCAGCAGCTTAGGAGCGCGGGTTGAGACCCAGTACTTC
TRBV6-5	TRBJ2-1	-	TRBD2	CASSRLAGGHNEQFF	TGTGCCAGCAGTCGACTAGCGGGAGGTCACAATGAGCAGTTCTTC
TRBV28	TRBJ2-3	few	-	CASSSPFPQYF	TGTGCCAGCAGTTCCCCATTTCCGCAGTATTTT
TRBV14	TRBJ2-7	-	TRBD1	CASSQGRLWARDSYEQYF	TGTGCCAGCAGCCAAGGACGCTTATGGGCCCGGGACAGCTACGAGCAGTACTTC
TRBV5-4	TRBJ2-2	-	TRBD2	CASSPVGGLAGATGELFF	TGTGCCAGCAGCCCAGTGGGGGGACTAGCGGGGGCCACCGGGGAGCTGTTTTTT
TRBV7-3	TRBJ2-1	-	TRBD2	CASSFIAGDNDEQFF	TGTGCCAGCAGCTTCATAGCGGGGGACAATGACGAGCAGTTCTTC
TRBV28	TRBJ2-7	-	-	CASTEGGGYEQYF	TGTGCCAGCACCGAGGGGGGTGGTTACGAGCAGTACTTC
TRBV27	TRBJ2-7	-	TRBD2	CASSSVLAGGGWAHEQYF	TGTGCCAGCAGTTCCGTACTAGCGGGAGGTGGATGGGCCCACGAGCAGTACTTC